One T cell receptor beta chain is described in this entry. The specificity of this receptor is unknown. One base away there is no much larger clone; base qualities are not given. The source of the sample is a study of blood T cell repertoires in COVID-19 (dated by TCRdb to about 2020). Regarding the research as a whole: Collaborator samples came from the United States, Italy and Spain and covered acute and convalescent phases of COVID-19. The prospective study material was composed of cDNA or gDNA derived from T cells, B-cell-depleted T cells, or PBMCs. The dataset comprised deeply sampled blood TCRbeta repertoires from subjects exposed to, actively infected with, or recovered from COVID-19. A freely available public database, intended as a resource for researchers studying the immune response to SARS-CoV-2, is where the repertoires were released. Samples were obtained from the ongoing ImmuneRACE study (first 160 participants) and from over 1,000 subjects provided by 6 global collaborators. A de-identified subject ID, COVID-19 status, age in years and sex were almost always included in the sample metadata. Where available, HLA class I and class II types were taken from metadata supplied by the sample provider and were not determined by assay-based typing.

Including the terminal cysteine and phenylalanine, the CDR3 comprises 12 residues. Here the CDR3 DNA is all that survives: 36 bases in frame from base 1. V was cut back by 3 bases and J by 6 bases, leaving a gap of 8 bases between them. For CDR1 and CDR2, the germline V gene lists KGHSH and LQKENI. Overall study results and their limits: The amount of clinical and demographic metadata varied by source and participant and was provided uncurated.

The immunoSEQ Assay, a bias-controlled multiplex PCR, was used to amplify TCRbeta CDR3 regions from genomic DNA. The original methods were these. Within the assay, amplification of reference gene primers was used to estimate how many nucleated cells each sample contained. To quantify the absolute abundance of each unique TCRbeta CDR3 rearrangement, sequence reads were collapsed and filtered. For each sample, productive Simpson clonality was calculated by taking the square root of Simpson's diversity index across productive rearrangements. Imported from immuneACCESS, the table was reduced by TCRdb to in-frame sequences with V and J called. These copies leave out some clones; in studies compared against another copy, an unresolved V gene accounts for under half, and the cause of the remainder is not known. The DNA gave D and trimming, while V, J and clone size come from that table. This sample gives tens of thousands of clones in total; about 89% of them show up just once. The ten largest clones take up approximately 17% of the sample.

Each collaborating institution followed its own protocols to collect whole blood in K2EDTA tubes. For TCRbeta analysis, collaborators shipped samples as frozen whole blood, isolated PBMCs, or DNA extracted from either of those sample types. This clonotype was obtained from a human donor in a cohort sampled during active COVID-19. Material for sequencing was peripheral blood. The rearrangement joined TRBV18 to TRBJ1-2, with the D gene too uncertain to name. The CDR3 is CASSPNGHGYTF. The DNA reads as follows: TGTGCCAGCTCACCCAATGGGCATGGCTACACCTTC.